This TCR beta chain was sequenced during a study of cytomegalovirus exposure and HLA in healthy donors. The CDR3 runs 17 residues. The junction had 16 bases not matched to a gene; V was cut back by 7 bases and J by 4 bases. Germline V CDR1 and CDR2: LNHDA, SQIVND (reference sequence). Study results and limitations: Presence/absence analyses assumed roughly uniform sequencing depth across donors.

Primers for the PCR totalled 60 Vbeta and 13 Jbeta. Here immunoSEQ multiplex PCR was the method, and the copy in TCRdb shows in-frame clones only, minus some. The table shows more than 95,000 clones, with roughly 80% occurring only once. About this clone itself: Its antigen is as yet unknown.

The V and J genes are TRBV19 and TRBJ2-5; 9 bases fit TRBD1. This clonotype was obtained from a man aged 25 to 40 in good health and CMV-seropositive. Sequencing was performed on PBMCs. CDR3 in amino acids: CASTPRPGTGNLETQYF. For the CDR3, the DNA is TGTGCCAGTACCCCTAGGCCCGGGACAGGGAATTTAGAGACCCAGTACTTC.